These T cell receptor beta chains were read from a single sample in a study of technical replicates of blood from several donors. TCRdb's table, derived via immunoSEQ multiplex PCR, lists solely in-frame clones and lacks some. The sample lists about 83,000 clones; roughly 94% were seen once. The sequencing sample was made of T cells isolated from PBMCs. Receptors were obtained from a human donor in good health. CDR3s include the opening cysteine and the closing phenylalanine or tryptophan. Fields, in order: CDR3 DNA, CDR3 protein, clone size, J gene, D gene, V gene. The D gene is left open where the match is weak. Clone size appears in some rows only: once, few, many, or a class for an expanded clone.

DNA: TGTGCCAGCAGCCCAGAAGGGGCTGGGGCTGAAGCTTTCTTT
CDR3: CASSPEGAGAEAFF
size: once
J: TRBJ1-1
D: -
V: TRBV9

DNA: TGTGCCAGCAACCTCAGGGGTCAGCCCCAGCATTTT
CDR3: CASNLRGQPQHF
size: -
J: TRBJ1-5
D: -
V: TRBV7-2

DNA: TGTGCCAGTAGTTTTGCCTGGGGGGGAGGCCTATACAATGAGCAGTTCTTC
CDR3: CASSFAWGGGLYNEQFF
size: -
J: TRBJ2-1
D: TRBD2
V: TRBV19

DNA: TGTGCCAGCAGGACCCCCTCCAAGGGGGTGGATGAAGCTTTCTTT
CDR3: CASRTPSKGVDEAFF
size: -
J: TRBJ1-1
D: -
V: TRBV28

DNA: TGCGCCAGCAGCTTGTCGCAGGGCAGATCCTACGAGCAGTACTTC
CDR3: CASSLSQGRSYEQYF
size: -
J: TRBJ2-7
D: -
V: TRBV5-1

DNA: TGCAGCGTTGATGGCGGGAGGGCCGACGAGCAGTACTTC
CDR3: CSVDGGRADEQYF
size: -
J: TRBJ2-7
D: TRBD2
V: TRBV29-1

DNA: TGCGCCAGCAGCCAAGTTAAGGGCAGGGCGATGGGCGAGCAGTACTTC
CDR3: CASSQVKGRAMGEQYF
size: once
J: TRBJ2-7
D: -
V: TRBV4-1

DNA: TGTGCCAGCAGCCAAGCCCCCGGGACTAGCGAATTCAGGGGCTACGAGCAGTACTTC
CDR3: CASSQAPGTSEFRGYEQYF
size: -
J: TRBJ2-7
D: TRBD2
V: TRBV14

DNA: TGTGCCAGCAGCTTAATTAGGGGGACCGGGGAGCTGTTTTTT
CDR3: CASSLIRGTGELFF
size: -
J: TRBJ2-2
D: -
V: TRBV7-2

DNA: TGCAGCGTTGCAGGGGGCGGAGGCGGCTACACCTTC
CDR3: CSVAGGGGGYTF
size: -
J: TRBJ1-2
D: TRBD1
V: TRBV29-1

DNA: TGTGCCAGCAGCCCCCCGGGACTAGCGGGGGTCGCTATCTACAATGAGCAGTTCTTC
CDR3: CASSPPGLAGVAIYNEQFF
size: -
J: TRBJ2-1
D: TRBD2
V: TRBV7-8

DNA: TGTGCCACCAGCAGATCCGGGACATCTGGGCAGCCCCAGCATTTT
CDR3: CATSRSGTSGQPQHF
size: -
J: TRBJ1-5
D: -
V: TRBV15

DNA: TGTGCCAGCAGCTCCCAAGCGGGGGCCTACAATGAGCAGTTCTTC
CDR3: CASSSQAGAYNEQFF
size: -
J: TRBJ2-1
D: TRBD2
V: TRBV7-3

DNA: TGTGCCATCAAGACACCGGCGGGTGAGCAGTTCTTC
CDR3: CAIKTPAGEQFF
size: once
J: TRBJ2-1
D: -
V: TRBV10-3

DNA: TGTGCCAGCAGCGTAGTTGGGGCCCTTGAAGCTTTCTTT
CDR3: CASSVVGALEAFF
size: -
J: TRBJ1-1
D: -
V: TRBV9

DNA: TGTGCCAGCAGCTTGGACAGAAATCAGCCCCAGCATTTT
CDR3: CASSLDRNQPQHF
size: -
J: TRBJ1-5
D: -
V: TRBV5-4

DNA: TGTGCCAGCTCACCAAAACAGGGGTCCGGGTCCCAGCATTTT
CDR3: CASSPKQGSGSQHF
size: -
J: TRBJ1-5
D: TRBD1
V: TRBV18

DNA: TGTGCCAGCAGCGCGGGGCTTGTAGTGAAAGAGACCCAGTACTTC
CDR3: CASSAGLVVKETQYF
size: few
J: TRBJ2-5
D: -
V: TRBV11-2

DNA: TGCGCCAGCAGCTTGGGTGCGGGGTACACCGGGGAGCTGTTTTTT
CDR3: CASSLGAGYTGELFF
size: -
J: TRBJ2-2
D: -
V: TRBV5-1

DNA: TGCGCCAGCAGCCGAGACTCCCAAGAGACCCAGTACTTC
CDR3: CASSRDSQETQYF
size: -
J: TRBJ2-5
D: -
V: TRBV5-1

DNA: TGTGCCTGGGGGCCTGGCAATGAGCAGTTCTTC
CDR3: CAWGPGNEQFF
size: -
J: TRBJ2-1
D: -
V: TRBV30

DNA: TGTGCCAGCAGTTCCCGTAGCGGGAGGGGGACAGATACGCAGTATTTT
CDR3: CASSSRSGRGTDTQYF
size: -
J: TRBJ2-3
D: TRBD2
V: TRBV6-6

DNA: TGTGCCAGCAGCGACATTACAGGGGAGGAGACCCAGTACTTC
CDR3: CASSDITGEETQYF
size: -
J: TRBJ2-5
D: TRBD1
V: TRBV2

DNA: TGCGCCAGCAGCGGGGACAGCCCTAGCACAGATACGCAGTATTTT
CDR3: CASSGDSPSTDTQYF
size: -
J: TRBJ2-3
D: TRBD1
V: TRBV5-1

DNA: TGTGCCAGCAGTTCCGGGACTGGAAAAAACAATGAGCAGTTCTTC
CDR3: CASSSGTGKNNEQFF
size: once
J: TRBJ2-1
D: -
V: TRBV6-6

DNA: TGTGCCAGCAGCGCAGGACGGGACACAGCCCGGCCCCTCCACTTT
CDR3: CASSAGRDTARPLHF
size: -
J: TRBJ1-6
D: -
V: TRBV7-2

DNA: TGTGCCAGCAGCCTCGTAGGAGCGGGAGACCGCACAGATACGCAGTATTTT
CDR3: CASSLVGAGDRTDTQYF
size: -
J: TRBJ2-3
D: TRBD2
V: TRBV28

DNA: TGTGCCAGCAGCCGTGACAGCTCTCGGGCTTTCTTT
CDR3: CASSRDSSRAFF
size: -
J: TRBJ1-1
D: -
V: TRBV7-8

DNA: TGTGCCAGCTCACCATTCGGCGGGGACGAGCAGTACTTC
CDR3: CASSPFGGDEQYF
size: once
J: TRBJ2-7
D: -
V: TRBV18

DNA: TGTGCCAGCAGCCGGGACAGGAATGACATTCAGTACTTC
CDR3: CASSRDRNDIQYF
size: -
J: TRBJ2-4
D: TRBD1
V: TRBV25-1

DNA: TGTGCCAGCAGTGATGGCCAGTACGAGCAGTACTTC
CDR3: CASSDGQYEQYF
size: -
J: TRBJ2-7
D: -
V: TRBV6-1

DNA: TGTGCCAGTTCATTAGTCGGGACAGGGGACACTGAAGCTTTCTTT
CDR3: CASSLVGTGDTEAFF
size: -
J: TRBJ1-1
D: TRBD1
V: TRBV27

DNA: TGTGCCAGCAGTTACTCGCCCGGAGGGAATGGCTACACCTTC
CDR3: CASSYSPGGNGYTF
size: -
J: TRBJ1-2
D: -
V: TRBV6-5

DNA: TGTGCCAGCAGCTTGATGACACAGGGGTACCAAGAGACCCAGTACTTC
CDR3: CASSLMTQGYQETQYF
size: -
J: TRBJ2-5
D: TRBD1
V: TRBV13